What follows is one T cell receptor beta chain and its context. The data are from a study of blood T cell repertoires in COVID-19. Study-wide background: There were acute and convalescent COVID-19 samples, and they came from the United States, Italy and Spain. The cDNA or gDNA used as material had been derived from T cells, B-cell-depleted T cells, or PBMCs.

The CDR3 is 15 residues long. The germline V and J ends were trimmed by 0 bases and 3 bases, with 12 bases remaining between them. CDR1 and CDR2 from the germline V gene are KGHSH and LQKENI. Original handling: It was from reference gene primer amplification that nucleated cell counts were estimated. The method was immunoSEQ multiplex PCR; TCRdb's version includes in-frame clones alone and lacks a portion of them. Clone size and V and J calls were adopted from that table, with D and trimming inferred from the DNA. In the table there are 58,000 or so clones, over 70% of which are singletons. The J gene is TRBJ2-7, the V gene TRBV18; maybe TRBD1 (5 bases). This TCR was recovered from a human donor in a cohort sampled during active COVID-19. Sequencing used peripheral blood. The CDR3 sequence is CASSPPGQGNYEQYF. As DNA, the CDR3 is TGTGCCAGCTCACCACCCGGCCAGGGAAACTACGAGCAGTACTTC.